The source of this T cell receptor (beta chain) is a study of cytomegalovirus exposure and HLA in healthy donors. On the study more broadly: Genotyping of under 500 donors showed that over 65% belonged to the Caucasian-associated ancestry cluster.

With 60 Vbeta and 13 Jbeta primers, the PCR was carried out. Only in-frame clones appear in the TCRdb table, and some are missing; sequencing was by immunoSEQ multiplex PCR. The table has under 150,000 clones, about 86% seen once. With respect to this clone: Its antigen is not identified.

Study outcomes and limitations: It was only CMV serostatus that was available as immune exposure information. Most TCR sequences proved rare, with some public TCRs found in many donors.

Each donor's status was that of a healthy bone marrow donor. V dropped 1 base and J dropped 5 bases, with 15 bases sitting between them. This CDR3 has 15 residues. Germline V gene sequence: CDR1 SGHAT, CDR2 FQNNGV. The rearrangement links TRBV11-2 to TRBJ2-7; a weak D match, TRBD2 (5 bases). The TCR originated in a woman in her 30s in good health and CMV-seronegative. The sequencing sample was made of PBMCs. Here the CDR3 reads CASSLVLSSRNEQYF. Written as DNA, the CDR3 is TGTGCCAGCAGCTTAGTCCTATCTAGCCGTAACGAGCAGTACTTC.